This T cell receptor beta chain was recorded in a study of CD8+ T cells in alopecia areata. Study overall: The authors grafted skin from roughly 6-12-month-old C3H/HeJ donors with spontaneous alopecia onto roughly 6-11-week-old female C3H/HeJ mice.

Cell sorting was performed on pooled cutaneous lymph node cells with CD4, CD8alpha, NKG2D, NKG2ACE and other markers. Sequencing used cDNA as its template, made by extracting RNA and reverse transcribing it. The repertoire was sequenced with immunoSEQ multiplex PCR; TCRdb's copy has only in-frame clones and lacks some. This set yields 15,000 to 20,000 clones and no singletons; the top ten hold approximately 30%. This clone was picked up many times. Its antigen remains unidentified. The gene names here belong to mouse. The CDR3 end lies 4 residues beyond the end of the read and is filled in from the germline J gene. General study findings and limits: Sequences from scalp samples also cover resident alphabeta T cells of normal skin. The study found higher clonality in lesional than normal scalp, especially in alopecia totalis/universalis. TCR sharing across patients was less clear than in mice, possibly HLA-related.

This CDR3 has 14 residues. CDR1 is GKSSPN and CDR2 is SITVG in the germline V gene. Trimming stripped 0 bases from V and 2 bases from J, with 9 bases between. The sequence came from a C3H/HeJ mouse with alopecia areata. Mouse MHC haplotype: H2-k. Sequenced sample: CD8+ T cells sorted from a lymph node. This chain connects TRBV31 to TRBJ2-5; a weak D match, TRBD2 (7 bases). CDR3 DNA, as far as it was read: TGTGCCTGGAGTCTAGGGGGGCGCCAAGAC. The encoded protein is CAWSLGGRQD. The full-length CDR3 reads as CAWSLGGRQDTQYF.